The clone carrying this T cell receptor (beta chain) appeared a single time. This sample was taken from a study of T cell responses to AZD1222 COVID-19 vaccine. This CDR3 is built from 16 residues. Trimming removed 5 bases at V and 1 base at J, with 15 bases between. The germline V gene has CDR1 SGHVS and CDR2 FNYEAQ. The protocol was immunoSEQ multiplex PCR, while the TCRdb copy is restricted to in-frame clones and leaves out a portion. This table has more than 110,000 clones, 85% to 95% appearing once. The clonotype was recovered from an adult in good health. The source was peripheral blood, collected on day 0 of AZD1222 vaccination. The gene calls are TRBV7-6 and TRBJ2-4, with a possible D match to TRBD2 (5 bases). The CDR3 here is CASSQDARAAKNIQYF. The CDR3 DNA is TGTGCCAGCAGCCAAGATGCGAGGGCGGCCAAAAACATTCAGTACTTC.